Each of the 5 T cell receptor beta chains below was sequenced from the same sample in a study of cytomegalovirus exposure and HLA in healthy donors. The PCR employed 60 Vbeta primers together with 13 Jbeta primers. Clones were read by immunoSEQ multiplex PCR, and TCRdb kept only the in-frame ones, dropping some. The data show roughly 130,000 clones, about 80% seen once. The sample comprised PBMCs. All receptors derive from a male donor in good health and CMV-seropositive.

As to this clone: One junction end disagrees with the germline gene, perhaps due to a read error. The chain joins TRBV7-7 to TRBJ2-2, with D tentatively TRBD2 (7 bases). CDR1 is SSHAT and CDR2 is FNYEAQ in the germline V gene (reference sequence). The CDR3 loop spans 15 amino acids. In DNA, the CDR3 is TGTGCTAGCAGCTTCGGGGGGCCCAACACCGGGGAGCTGTTTTTT. Translated: CASSFGGPNTGELFF. Full variable domain (remainder filled in from reference TRBV7-7 and TRBJ2-2): GAGVSQSPRYKVTKRGQDVTLRCDPISSHATLYWYQQALGQGPEFLTYFNYEAQPDKSGLPSDRFSAERPEGSISTLTIQRTEQRDSAMYRCASSFGGPNTGELFFGEGSRLTVL.

CDR3 sequence: CASSPAGITDTQYF. The CDR3 DNA reads as TGTGCCAGCAGTCCGGCGGGAATCACAGATACGCAGTATTTT. The rearrangement joins TRBV27 to TRBJ2-3; maybe TRBD2 (6 bases). V lost 5 bases and J 2 bases, leaving 11 bases between the germline ends. The CDR3 is 14 amino acids. The V gene's germline CDR1 is MNHEY and CDR2 SMNVEV (reference sequence).

The V and J genes are TRBV7-8 and TRBJ2-2; maybe TRBD2 (6 bases). This CDR3 contains 16 residues. Trimming left V 5 bases short and J 0 bases short, with 13 bases between. Germline V CDR1 and CDR2: SGHVS, FQNEAQ. The CDR3 bases are TGTGCCAGCAGCCCGCCCGGAGGGGCGAACACCGGGGAGCTGTTTTTT. Protein product: CASSPPGGANTGELFF.

The rearrangement links TRBV7-8 to TRBJ2-1, with TRBD2 as a possible D gene (6 bases). Trimming pared 1 base from V and 2 bases from J, leaving 15 bases between. This CDR3 region has 17 residues. Germline-derived CDR1 and CDR2 are SGHVS and FQNEAQ. DNA for the CDR3: TGTGCCAGCAGCTTAGAAGGGGCGGGAATGACCTACAATGAGCAGTTCTTC. Translating it yields CASSLEGAGMTYNEQFF.

This clone has just a few counts. The V call is TRBV10-3, the J call TRBJ2-1; 10 bases match TRBD2. The CDR3 extends over 17 amino acids. Germline CDR1 is ENHRY and CDR2 is SYGVKD. The junction had 11 bases not matched to a gene; V was cut back by 7 bases and J by 2 bases. The CDR3 coding sequence is TGTGCCATCACCCCGGGACTAGCGTCCACAACCTACAATGAGCAGTTCTTC. Encoded protein: CAITPGLASTTYNEQFF.